The 11 T cell receptor beta chains below were found in one sample sequenced in a study of glioma-infiltrating T cells after dendritic cell vaccination. Time point described: after dendritic cell vaccination, including at tumor progression/relapse. Profiled with immunoSEQ multiplex PCR; TCRdb holds only in-frame clones, not every one. The sample holds 100,000 to 120,000 clones, almost 90% seen once. Sample: blood, taken after dendritic cell vaccination. These receptors all stem from a human donor with glioblastoma.

The J gene is TRBJ1-2, the V gene TRBV27, with 7 bases that match TRBD1. V shed 6 bases and J 6 bases; nucleotides not matched to a gene: 13. The CDR3 spans 15 residues. Germline loops: CDR1 MNHEY, CDR2 SMNVEV (reference sequence). CDR3 residues: CASSSDIGGGDGYTF. The CDR3 DNA reads as TGTGCCAGCAGCTCGGACATAGGGGGCGGGGATGGCTACACCTTC.

This clone turned up a few times. The chain employs TRBV29-1 and TRBJ2-1; D possibly corresponds to TRBD1 (6 bases). The CDR3 totals 14 residues. Trimming took 6 bases from V and 3 from J, leaving 15 bases between them. Germline values: CDR1 SQVTM, CDR2 ANQGSEA. CDR3 loop: CSVQHQDSYNEQFF. The CDR3, as DNA: TGCAGCGTCCAACACCAGGACAGCTACAATGAGCAGTTCTTC.

This clone came up once. J is TRBJ2-1 and V is TRBV5-1; tentative D call: TRBD1 (5 bases). CDR3 length: 16 residues. The V and J ends lost 4 bases and 4 bases respectively, with 18 bases between them. The germline V gene has CDR1 SGHRS and CDR2 YFSETQ. CDR3 bases: TGCGCCAGCAGCCCCGCACCCAGGGTATCTTACAATGAGCAGTTCTTC. It codes for CASSPAPRVSYNEQFF. The entire variable domain, with the rest obtained from reference TRBV5-1 and TRBJ2-1, is as follows: KAGVTQTPRYLIKTRGQQVTLSCSPISGHRSVSWYQQTPGQGLQFLFEYFSETQRNKGNFPGRFSGRQFSNSRSEMNVSTLELGDSALYLCASSPAPRVSYNEQFFGPGTRLTVL.

The chain's CDR3 is CASSVGQGADEQYF. CDR3 DNA sequence: TGTGCCAGCAGCGTAGGACAGGGGGCCGACGAGCAGTACTTC. This rearrangement joins TRBV9 to TRBJ2-7, with TRBD1 matching over 10 bases. With V trimmed by 0 bases and J by 5 bases, 2 bases remained unmatched. This CDR3 spans 14 amino acids. Germline V gene lookup returns CDR1 SGDLS and CDR2 YYNGEE. Filled out from reference TRBV9 and TRBJ2-7, the complete variable domain reads DSGVTQTPKHLITATGQRVTLRCSPRSGDLSVYWYQQSLDQGLQFLIQYYNGEERAKGNILERFSAQQFPDLHSELNLSSLELGDSALYFCASSVGQGADEQYFGPGTRLTVT.

This clone has just one count. This chain connects TRBV7-3 to TRBJ2-5, with D possibly matching TRBD2 (7 bases). The ends were cut back, 1 base at V and 5 bases at J, with 14 bases in the middle. The germline V gene has CDR1 SGHTA and CDR2 FQGTGA. The CDR3 has 15 residues. The CDR3 loop is CASSLMGGPGETQYF. The CDR3 nucleotides are TGTGCCAGCAGCTTAATGGGGGGGCCCGGGGAGACCCAGTACTTC.

The chain combines TRBV25-1 with TRBJ1-1; D might be TRBD1 (6 bases). V was pared by 9 bases and J by 4 bases, with 9 bases between. Germline CDR1 reads MGHDK; CDR2 reads SYGVNS. CDR3 length: 11 residues. The CDR3 DNA sequence: TGTGCCAGTAAACAGGGCACTGAAGCTTTCTTT. It translates to CASKQGTEAFF.

The rearrangement uses TRBV7-9 and TRBJ2-5; 8 positions match TRBD2. The CDR3 contains 14 residues. CDR1 is SEHNR and CDR2 is FQNEAQ in the germline V gene (reference sequence). V lost 5 bases and J lost 4; bases outside the gene matches: 6. CDR3 DNA sequence: TGTGCCAGCAGCCGCGGGGGGCTCGGAGAGACCCAGTACTTC. Protein sequence: CASSRGGLGETQYF. The variable domain in full, with the rest retrieved from reference TRBV7-9 and TRBJ2-5, is DTGVSQNPRHKITKRGQNVTFRCDPISEHNRLYWYRQTLGQGPEFLTYFQNEAQLEKSRLLSDRFSAERPKGSFSTLEIQRTEQGDSAMYLCASSRGGLGETQYFGPGTRLLVL.

The V and J genes are TRBV2 and TRBJ2-7; maybe TRBD1 (6 bases). Germline V lookup: CDR1 SNHLY, CDR2 FYNNEI. This CDR3 contains 15 residues. V lost 3 bases to trimming and J lost 1 base, with 13 bases between them. Written as DNA, the CDR3 is TGTGCCAGCAGTGAGGAACAGGGATCATCCTACGAGCAGTACTTC. It specifies CASSEEQGSSYEQYF.

V is TRBV6-9 and J is TRBJ1-1; 8 bases are shared with TRBD1. The V and J ends lost 10 bases and 1 base, in that order; junction bases with no gene match: 8. In germline, CDR1 is MNHGY, CDR2 SVAAGI. CDR3 length: 14 residues. CDR3 sequence (DNA): TGTGCCAACCTCCCCGGACAGGGGAACACTGAAGCTTTCTTT. Amino acids: CANLPGQGNTEAFF.

The chain couples TRBV5-1 to TRBJ1-3; 7 nucleotides align to TRBD1. The ends lost 7 bases at V and 0 bases at J; junction bases unmatched: 1. The length of the CDR3 is 13 residues. CDR1 and CDR2 (germline): SGHRS, YFSETQ. The CDR3 loop reads CASGDSSGNTIYF. The CDR3 bases are TGCGCCAGCGGGGACAGCTCTGGAAACACCATATATTTT.

The chain couples TRBV6-1 to TRBJ2-7, with 10 nucleotides matching TRBD1. J gave up 11 bases and V 6 bases, and 13 bases lay outside the gene matches. The CDR3 covers 14 residues. CDR1 and CDR2 (germline): MNHNS, SASEGT. The CDR3 DNA sequence: TGTGCCAGCAGGCGGGACAGGGGTCCTAGCTTTGAGTACTTC. Its protein product is CASRRDRGPSFEYF.